This T cell receptor beta chain was retrieved from a study of blood T cell repertoires in COVID-19. Study-wide context: From the United States, Italy and Spain came samples of acute and convalescent COVID-19. PBMCs, B-cell-depleted T cells, or T cells were the source of the cDNA or gDNA that made up the material.

V was shortened by 0 bases and J by 3 bases, with 15 bases between the two germline ends. Germline values: CDR1 GTSNPN, CDR2 SVGIG (reference sequence). The CDR3 length is 15 residues. In the original analysis: It was from reference gene primer amplification that nucleated cell counts were estimated. Produced via immunoSEQ multiplex PCR; TCRdb's table is partial and in-frame only. The DNA was the basis for D and trimming; V, J and clone size are from that table. The table lists about 40,000 clones, about 86% of them singletons. The chain links TRBV30 to TRBJ2-7; D possibly corresponds to TRBD1 (6 bases). Sequencing was carried out using peripheral blood. This receptor was identified in a woman aged 55 to 70 with acute or convalescent COVID-19. Here the CDR3 reads CAWSVQGNPNYEQYF. CDR3 DNA: TGTGCCTGGAGTGTGCAGGGGAATCCGAACTACGAGCAGTACTTC.